In its sample, the clone carrying this T cell receptor (beta chain) was seen a few times. Its target is not known. From the 5' RACE reads, TCRdb called clonotypes with MiXCR, one entry per CDR3 protein. This table holds about 310,000 distinct CDR3 sequences, roughly a fifth found once. This entry comes from a study of T-cell memory formation after mild COVID-19. Across the study: TCR clusters mostly belonged to single donors.

Study conclusions and caveats: Clones that contracted from day 15 to 85 were balanced CD4/CD8, while later expanders leaned CD4+. CD8+ contracting clones occupied EMRA, while CD4+ ones occupied mainly CM and EM.

V was trimmed by 1 base and J by 8 bases, leaving 11 bases between them. The germline gives CDR1 SGHAT, CDR2 FQNNGV. The CDR3 covers 13 residues. The clonotype comes from a man younger than 35 who had mild COVID-19 (a few samples of this study predate the infection). Cell type and time point are not known. What was sequenced was PBMCs or a T cell subset sorted from them (not recorded which). V and J are TRBV11-2 and TRBJ1-2, with D tentatively TRBD1 (5 bases). DNA of the CDR3: TGTGCCAGCAGCTTAGGAGGGGATAACGGCTACACCTTC. This codes for CASSLGGDNGYTF.